The T cell receptor (beta chain) described here comes from a study of blood T cell repertoires in COVID-19. Overall study context: PBMCs, B-cell-depleted T cells, or T cells were the source of the cDNA or gDNA that made up the material.

TCRdb keeps only in-frame clones here, not all; method: immunoSEQ multiplex PCR. The sample lists a few hundred thousand clones, 70% to 85% occurring once. The V segment lost 2 bases and the J segment 6 bases; nucleotides outside the gene matches: 9. This CDR3 is built from 16 residues. The germline gives CDR1 KGHSH, CDR2 LQKENI. The material sequenced was peripheral blood. The genes are TRBV18 and TRBJ1-2; 10 bases are a match to TRBD1. The receptor comes from a woman aged 40 to 49 who had recovered from COVID-19. CDR3 sequence: CASSPYSRQGAHGYTF. DNA for the CDR3: TGTGCCAGCTCACCATATTCGAGACAGGGGGCTCATGGCTACACCTTC.